These T cell receptor beta chains were read from a single sample in a study of spatial heterogeneity in lung cancer. TCRdb reanalysed the 5' RACE reads using MiXCR and keeps one entry per CDR3 protein. This sample has around 40,000 distinct CDR3 sequences, with about 5.2% found just once. Material: PBMCs, obtained at surgery. Source of these receptors: a female donor with early-stage non-small cell lung cancer. Each CDR3 is given with its conserved first and last residue. The order of the fields is D gene, J gene, V gene, clone size, CDR3 protein, CDR3 DNA. A D gene is named only where the DNA matches it firmly. Size is omitted from some rows. Given values are once, few, many or a class for expanded clones.

TRBD1,TRBJ2-1,TRBV5-8,many,CASSLGGDRADNEQFF,TGTGCCAGCAGCTTGGGGGGGGACAGGGCCGACAATGAGCAGTTCTTC
-,TRBJ2-4,TRBV30,few,CAWSLENIQYF,TGTGCCTGGAGTCTAGAAAACATTCAGTACTTC
-,TRBJ2-3,TRBV5-1,few,CASSLSPGPTDTQYF,TGCGCCAGCAGCTTGTCCCCGGGACCCACAGATACGCAGTATTTT
-,TRBJ2-7,TRBV10-1,few,CASHRVRYEQYF,TGCGCCAGTCACAGGGTACGATACGAGCAGTACTTC
-,TRBJ2-3,TRBV11-2,-,CASGRVGDTQYF,TGTGCCAGCGGGCGCGTGGGAGATACGCAGTATTTT
-,TRBJ1-1,TRBV10-1,-,CASSPDSSTEAFF,TGCGCCAGCAGTCCTGACAGCTCCACTGAAGCTTTCTTT
TRBD1,TRBJ2-7,TRBV5-1,-,CASSFRDRAYEQYF,TGCGCCAGCAGCTTCCGGGACAGGGCCTACGAGCAGTACTTC
-,TRBJ2-3,TRBV15,medium-sized,CATSYSAALTDTQYF,TGTGCCACCAGTTATTCTGCGGCCCTCACAGATACGCAGTATTTT
TRBD2,TRBJ2-7,TRBV7-2,many,CASGRGGGPYEQYF,TGTGCCAGCGGGCGGGGGGGCGGACCCTACGAGCAGTACTTC
-,TRBJ1-6,TRBV7-9,-,CASSSTAGQISHF,TGTGCCAGCAGCTCTACGGCCGGGCAGATAAGCCACTTT
-,TRBJ2-2,TRBV27,many,CASARATGELFF,TGTGCCAGCGCGAGGGCCACCGGGGAGCTGTTTTTT
TRBD2,TRBJ2-5,TRBV20-1,-,CSAGGTRGNQETQYF,TGCAGTGCTGGGGGGACTAGGGGGAATCAAGAGACCCAGTACTTC
-,TRBJ1-2,TRBV12-3/TRBV12-4,many,CASTGGALANYGYTF,TGTGCCAGCACCGGGGGGGCCCTCGCTAACTATGGCTACACCTTC
-,TRBJ1-1,TRBV2,few,CASSDKATEAFF,TGTGCCAGCAGTGATAAGGCCACTGAAGCTTTCTTT
TRBD1,TRBJ2-7,TRBV5-1,few,CASSLADRGIEQYF,TGCGCCAGCAGCTTGGCCGACAGGGGGATCGAGCAGTACTTC
TRBD2,TRBJ2-3,TRBV3-1,many,CASSSTSGSTDTQYF,TGTGCCAGCAGCAGTACTAGCGGAAGCACAGATACGCAGTATTTT
-,TRBJ2-3,TRBV29-1,medium-sized,CSVGIWPSTDTQYF,TGCAGCGTTGGCATTTGGCCCAGCACAGATACGCAGTATTTT
-,TRBJ1-2,TRBV5-4,many,CASSLSVRDYGYTF,TGTGCCAGCAGCTTGTCCGTCCGGGACTATGGCTACACCTTC
-,TRBJ1-1,TRBV7-4,-,CTSSSRTVIGTEAFF,TGTACCAGCAGCTCACGGACCGTTATCGGAACTGAAGCTTTCTTT
-,TRBJ1-1,TRBV7-9,many,CASSPEVGSLNTEAFF,TGTGCCAGCAGCCCCGAAGTTGGAAGTTTGAACACTGAAGCTTTCTTT
TRBD1,TRBJ1-1,TRBV3-1,many,CASSHLDRGGEAFF,TGTGCCAGCAGCCACTTGGACAGGGGAGGTGAAGCTTTCTTT
-,TRBJ2-7,TRBV5-6,many,CASSQNHEQYF,TGTGCCAGCAGCCAGAACCACGAGCAGTACTTC
-,TRBJ2-1,TRBV9,-,CASSVGIRGGDGLYNEQFF,TGTGCCAGCAGCGTAGGGATTAGAGGAGGGGACGGATTATACAATGAGCAGTTCTTC
-,TRBJ2-5,TRBV2,many,CASRGRSEETQYF,TGTGCCTCCAGAGGAAGGAGTGAAGAGACCCAGTACTTC
-,TRBJ2-1,TRBV7-8,many,CASSPRTASGYNEQFF,TGTGCCAGCAGCCCACGTACGGCCTCGGGCTACAATGAGCAGTTCTTC
TRBD1,TRBJ2-5,TRBV9,many,CASSMGQGTGETQYF,TGTGCCAGCAGCATGGGACAGGGAACCGGCGAGACCCAGTACTTC
-,TRBJ2-2,TRBV9,few,CASSVVGGGHFGTGELFF,TGTGCCAGCAGCGTAGTGGGAGGGGGCCATTTTGGCACCGGGGAGCTGTTTTTT
-,TRBJ1-1,TRBV4-2,-,CASSQATGNTEAFF,TGTGCCAGCAGCCAGGCAACGGGGAACACTGAAGCTTTCTTT
-,TRBJ1-1,TRBV4-1,medium-sized,CASSLRGNTEAFF,TGCGCCAGCAGCCTAAGGGGAAACACTGAAGCTTTCTTT
TRBD1,TRBJ1-6,TRBV7-2,many,CASSSTGGWNSPLHF,TGTGCCAGCAGCTCGACAGGGGGTTGGAATTCACCCCTCCACTTT
TRBD1,TRBJ2-7,TRBV27,-,CASTLRGQGGYEQYF,TGTGCCAGCACCCTCCGGGGACAGGGGGGCTACGAGCAGTACTTC
-,TRBJ1-1,TRBV7-9,many,CASSPRNTEAFF,TGTGCCAGCAGCCCGAGGAACACTGAAGCTTTCTTT
-,TRBJ1-5,TRBV9,few,CASGGGQPQHF,TGTGCCAGCGGCGGTGGGCAGCCCCAGCATTTT
-,TRBJ2-3,TRBV4-1,-,CASSQEFPGRLNTQYF,TGCGCCAGCAGCCAAGAATTCCCGGGACGCCTCAATACGCAGTATTTT
TRBD2,TRBJ2-3,TRBV12-3/TRBV12-4,-,CASSGSLLAGDTDTQYF,TGTGCCAGCAGTGGTTCCTTGCTAGCGGGGGATACAGATACGCAGTATTTT
TRBD1,TRBJ1-2,TRBV20-1,-,CSVKPGQDTYSNGYTF,TGCAGTGTCAAACCGGGACAGGATACATATTCGAATGGCTACACCTTC
-,TRBJ1-6,TRBV30,medium-sized,CAWSDAPGPLHF,TGTGCCTGGTCGGACGCGCCAGGACCCCTCCACTTT
-,TRBJ2-3,TRBV5-1,many,CASSLNPEDTQYF,TGCGCCAGCAGCTTAAACCCAGAAGATACGCAGTATTTT
TRBD1,TRBJ2-5,TRBV29-1,many,CSVTGTEETQYF,TGCAGCGTGACCGGGACAGAGGAGACCCAGTACTTC
-,TRBJ2-1,TRBV4-1,many,CASSHLIDEQFF,TGCGCCAGCAGCCATCTTATTGATGAGCAGTTCTTC
-,TRBJ1-2,TRBV28,-,CASSGLSYGYTF,TGTGCCAGCAGTGGGCTAAGCTATGGCTACACCTTC
-,TRBJ2-1,TRBV4-2,many,CASSQLEAGDYNEQFF,TGTGCCAGCAGCCAACTTGAGGCAGGGGACTACAATGAGCAGTTCTTC